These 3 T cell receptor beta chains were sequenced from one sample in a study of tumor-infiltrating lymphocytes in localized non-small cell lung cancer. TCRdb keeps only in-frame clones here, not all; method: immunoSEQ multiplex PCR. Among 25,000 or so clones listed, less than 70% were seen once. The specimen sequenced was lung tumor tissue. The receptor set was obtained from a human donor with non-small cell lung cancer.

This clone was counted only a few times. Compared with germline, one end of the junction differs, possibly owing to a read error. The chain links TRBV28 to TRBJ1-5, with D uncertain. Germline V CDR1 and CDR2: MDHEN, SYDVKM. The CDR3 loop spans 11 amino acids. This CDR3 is CASSHNQPQHF. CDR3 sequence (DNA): TGTGCTAGCAGCCATAATCAGCCCCAGCATTTT.

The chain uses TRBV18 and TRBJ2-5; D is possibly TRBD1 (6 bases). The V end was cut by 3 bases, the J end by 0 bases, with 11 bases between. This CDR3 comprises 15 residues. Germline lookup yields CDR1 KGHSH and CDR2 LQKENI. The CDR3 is CASSPLPGDQETQYF. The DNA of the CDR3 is TGTGCCAGCTCACCCCTCCCAGGGGACCAAGAGACCCAGTACTTC.

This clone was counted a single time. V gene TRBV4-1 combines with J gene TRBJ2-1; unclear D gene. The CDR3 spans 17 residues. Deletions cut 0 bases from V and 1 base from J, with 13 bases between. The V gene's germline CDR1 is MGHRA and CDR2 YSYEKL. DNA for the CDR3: TGCGCCAGCAGCCAAGAAGCGTGGAAGGGTTCCTACAATGAGCAGTTCTTC. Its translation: CASSQEAWKGSYNEQFF.